This TCR beta chain originates from a study of blood T cell repertoires in COVID-19 (TCRdb year 2020). The study in broad terms: Collaborator samples came from the United States, Italy and Spain and covered acute and convalescent phases of COVID-19. The dataset comprised deeply sampled blood TCRbeta repertoires from subjects exposed to, actively infected with, or recovered from COVID-19. The prospective study material was composed of cDNA or gDNA derived from T cells, B-cell-depleted T cells, or PBMCs. Nearly every sample came with metadata listing a de-identified subject ID, COVID-19 status, age in years and sex. Samples were obtained from the ongoing ImmuneRACE study (first 160 participants) and from 1,200 or so subjects provided by 6 global collaborators. Where HLA class I and class II types were available, the types were taken from metadata supplied by the sample provider, not from assay-based typing. The repertoires were made available in a free public database intended to serve as a resource for research on the immune response to SARS-CoV-2. The study at large found these results: Clinical and demographic metadata were provided uncurated, with the amount varying by source and participant.

A word on this clone: Its antigen is unknown. No qualities accompany the bases; no much larger clone lies one base away.

Each collaborating institution followed its own protocols to collect whole blood in K2EDTA tubes. For TCRbeta analysis, collaborators shipped samples as frozen whole blood, isolated PBMCs, or DNA extracted from either of those sample types. The immunoSEQ Assay, a bias-controlled multiplex PCR, was used to amplify TCRbeta CDR3 regions from genomic DNA. On the authors' methods: Within the assay, amplification of reference gene primers was used to estimate how many nucleated cells each sample contained. To quantify the absolute abundance of each unique TCRbeta CDR3 rearrangement, sequence reads were collapsed and filtered. For each sample, productive Simpson clonality was calculated as the square root of Simpson's diversity index over productive rearrangements. The table was pulled from immuneACCESS by TCRdb, which kept in-frame rearrangements only. Such tables lose some clones; where checked, under half of the loss comes from unresolved V genes, and the rest has no known cause. V, J and clone size were drawn from that table, and D and trimming were deduced from the DNA. For this sample the table gives 75,000 to 80,000 clones, of which about 85% were detected only once. Approximately 10% of the sample rests with the top ten.

Sequences were obtained from peripheral blood. This clonotype was obtained from a human donor in a cohort sampled during active COVID-19.

The base sequence is TGTGCCAGCAGCCAAGATCTGGTAGCGGGGGGGCGGGATACGCAGTATTTT. This yields the protein CASSQDLVAGGRDTQYF. The receptor chain draws on TRBV3-1 (or the pseudogene TRBV3-2) and TRBJ2-3; 11 junctional bases match TRBD2. Trimming accounts for 0 bases at V and 6 bases at J, while the number of junction bases matched to no gene is 8. There are 17 amino acids in the CDR3, from cysteine to phenylalanine inclusive. Just CDR3 DNA is preserved here, 51 bases in frame from base 1. As encoded in the germline V gene (reference sequence), CDR1 is LGHDT while CDR2 is YNNKEL.